This TCR beta chain was retrieved from a study of a mutant IDH1 vaccine in newly diagnosed glioma. Germline V lookup: CDR1 SNHLY, CDR2 FYNNEI. The CDR3 contains 13 residues. V dropped 5 bases and J dropped 7; count of bases not matched to a gene: 5. Here immunoSEQ multiplex PCR was the method, and the copy in TCRdb shows in-frame clones only, minus some. Counted here are more than 80,000 clones, roughly 80% occurring once; the ten biggest clones make up 7% to 9%. As for time point: baseline, week 1 (first vaccination visit). Regarding treatment: pre-vaccination baseline after standard-of-care therapy. Donors harbored newly found WHO grade 3 or 4 IDH1-mutant, ATRX-lost astrocytomas.

The sequencing here drew on PBMCs, taken from a glioma patient treated with radiotherapy, temozolomide or both. The origin of this receptor is a woman aged 45-65 years with glioma. The chain recombines TRBV2 with TRBJ1-5; 7 bases are shared with TRBD1. For the CDR3, the DNA is TGTGCCAGCAGTCCCGGGACAGAGCAGCCCCAGCATTTT. It codes for CASSPGTEQPQHF.